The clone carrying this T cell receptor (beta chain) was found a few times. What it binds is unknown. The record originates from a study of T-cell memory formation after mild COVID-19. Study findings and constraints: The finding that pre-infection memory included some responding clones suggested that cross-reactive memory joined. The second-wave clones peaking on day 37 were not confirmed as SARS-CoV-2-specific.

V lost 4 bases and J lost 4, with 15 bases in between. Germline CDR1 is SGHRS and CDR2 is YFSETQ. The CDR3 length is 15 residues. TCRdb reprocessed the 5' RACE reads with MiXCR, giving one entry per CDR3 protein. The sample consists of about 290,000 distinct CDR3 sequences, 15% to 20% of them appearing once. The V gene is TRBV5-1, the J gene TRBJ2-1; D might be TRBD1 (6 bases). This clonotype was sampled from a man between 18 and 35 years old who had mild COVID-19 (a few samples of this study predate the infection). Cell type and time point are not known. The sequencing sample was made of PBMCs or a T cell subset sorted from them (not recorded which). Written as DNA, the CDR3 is TGCGCCAGCAGCGTCTCCGGGACATCATACAATGAGCAGTTCTTC. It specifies CASSVSGTSYNEQFF.